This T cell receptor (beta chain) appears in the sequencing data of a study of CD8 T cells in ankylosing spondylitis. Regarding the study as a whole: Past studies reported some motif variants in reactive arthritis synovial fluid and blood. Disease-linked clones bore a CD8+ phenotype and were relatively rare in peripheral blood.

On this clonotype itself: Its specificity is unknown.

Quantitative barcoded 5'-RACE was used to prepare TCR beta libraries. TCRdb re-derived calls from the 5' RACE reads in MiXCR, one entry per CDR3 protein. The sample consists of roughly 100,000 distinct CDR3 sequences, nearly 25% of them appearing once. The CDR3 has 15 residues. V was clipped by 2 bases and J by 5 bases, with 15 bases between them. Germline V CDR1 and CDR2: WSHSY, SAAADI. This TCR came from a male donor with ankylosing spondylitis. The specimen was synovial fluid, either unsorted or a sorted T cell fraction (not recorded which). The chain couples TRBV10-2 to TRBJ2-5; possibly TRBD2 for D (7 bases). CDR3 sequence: CASSEGGGGSETQYF. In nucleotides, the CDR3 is TGCGCCAGCAGTGAGGGCGGCGGGGGCTCCGAGACCCAGTACTTC.